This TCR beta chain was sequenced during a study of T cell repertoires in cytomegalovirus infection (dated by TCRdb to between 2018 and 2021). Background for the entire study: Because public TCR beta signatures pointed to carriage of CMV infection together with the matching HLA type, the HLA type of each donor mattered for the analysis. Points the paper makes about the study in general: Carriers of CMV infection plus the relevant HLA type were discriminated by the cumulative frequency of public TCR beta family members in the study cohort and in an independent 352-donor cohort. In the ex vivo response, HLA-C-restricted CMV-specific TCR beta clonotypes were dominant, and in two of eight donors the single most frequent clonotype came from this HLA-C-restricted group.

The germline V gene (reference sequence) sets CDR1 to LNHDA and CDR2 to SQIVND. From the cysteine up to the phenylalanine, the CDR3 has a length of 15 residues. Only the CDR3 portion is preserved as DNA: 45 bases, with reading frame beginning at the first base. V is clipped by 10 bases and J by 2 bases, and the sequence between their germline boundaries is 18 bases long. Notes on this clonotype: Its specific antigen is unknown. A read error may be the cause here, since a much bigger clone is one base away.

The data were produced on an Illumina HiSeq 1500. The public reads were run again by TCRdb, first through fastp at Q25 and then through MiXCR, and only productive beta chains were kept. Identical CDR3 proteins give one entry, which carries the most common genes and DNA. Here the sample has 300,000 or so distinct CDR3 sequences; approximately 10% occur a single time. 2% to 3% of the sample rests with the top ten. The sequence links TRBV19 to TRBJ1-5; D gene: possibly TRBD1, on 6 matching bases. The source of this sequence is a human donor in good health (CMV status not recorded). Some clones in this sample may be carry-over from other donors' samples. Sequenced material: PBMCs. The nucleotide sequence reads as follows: TGTGCCACAAGATCAGGGGTAAGAGGCAATCAGCCCCAGCATTTT. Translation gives CATRSGVRGNQPQHF.